One sample yielded the 20 T cell receptor beta chains listed below, sequenced in a study of OX40 agonist ivuxolimab in advanced cancers. The protocol was immunoSEQ multiplex PCR, while the TCRdb copy is restricted to in-frame clones and leaves out a portion. Here the sample spans approximately 58,000 clones, roughly 85% being singletons. The source material was CD4+ or CD8+ T cells sorted from blood, sampled in a trial of the OX40 agonist ivuxolimab. These receptors came from an adult with an advanced solid tumor such as melanoma, head and neck, liver or kidney cancer.

The table lists this clone with a count of one. The rearrangement joins TRBV6-1 to TRBJ2-7; D unclear. CDR1 MNHNS and CDR2 SASEGT come from the germline V gene. Deletions cut 9 bases from V and 3 bases from J, with 9 bases between. The CDR3 has 11 amino acids. As DNA, the CDR3 is TGTGCCAGAGGGCCCCTCTACGAGCAGTACTTC. This translates into CARGPLYEQYF.

The V and J genes are TRBV7-2 and TRBJ2-7; D uncertain. V lost 2 bases, J lost 4 bases, and 12 bases lay in between. The CDR3 is 14 amino acids. The V gene's germline CDR1 is SGHTA and CDR2 FQGNSA. Here the CDR3 DNA reads TGTGCCAGCAGCTTATCTCGTGATCTTTACGAGCAGTACTTC. Residues: CASSLSRDLYEQYF.

The chain employs TRBV10-3 and TRBJ2-3, with TRBD2 matching 8 bases. The CDR3 loop spans 15 amino acids. Germline V gives CDR1 ENHRY, CDR2 SYGVKD. J gave up 0 bases and V 5 bases, and 4 bases lay outside the gene matches. CDR3 sequence (DNA): TGTGCCATCAGTTCGGGGGGGCCTAGCACAGATACGCAGTATTTT. It specifies CAISSGGPSTDTQYF.

The chain recombines TRBV18 with TRBJ2-5; weak D call: TRBD1 (5 bases). CDR3 length: 14 residues. Germline V gene lookup returns CDR1 KGHSH and CDR2 LQKENI. Trimming cost V 3 bases and J 5 bases, with 13 bases left between them. The CDR3 loop reads CASSPGLKGETQYF. As DNA, the CDR3 is TGTGCCAGCTCACCGGGGCTCAAAGGGGAGACCCAGTACTTC.

This clone was found once. At one boundary the junction diverges from the germline segment, which might be a read error. Other DNA variants within this sample encode the same CDR3. J is TRBJ2-2 and V is TRBV28; tentative D call: TRBD2 (5 bases). The CDR3 contains 13 residues. CDR1 and CDR2 (germline): MDHEN, SYDVKM. The DNA for the CDR3 is TGTGCCAGCAGTACCCCGGCCTCCGGGGAACTGTTTTTT. Its translation: CASSTPASGELFF.

J is TRBJ2-1 and V is TRBV9, with 7 positions matching TRBD2. The CDR3 spans 19 residues. The V and J ends lost 4 bases and 4 bases, in that order; junction bases with no gene match: 20. CDR1 and CDR2 from the germline V gene are SGDLS and YYNGEE. This CDR3 reads CASSSTNRKPSGFYNEQFF. DNA of the CDR3: TGTGCCAGCAGCTCAACCAACCGAAAGCCTAGCGGATTTTACAATGAGCAGTTCTTC.

For the CDR3, the DNA is TGTGCCAGCAGCTTAGGGCAGGGAGCTAACTCCTACGAGCAGTACTTC. Residues: CASSLGQGANSYEQYF. The rearrangement joins TRBV7-6 to TRBJ2-7; D tentatively fits TRBD1 or TRBD2 (5 bases each). Germline V gene data show CDR1 as SGHVS and CDR2 as FNYEAQ. CDR3 length: 16 amino acids. The ends were cut back, 1 base at V and 0 bases at J, with 13 bases in the middle.

This chain uses TRBV11-2 with TRBJ1-3; D remains ambiguous. V was clipped by 8 bases and J by 2 bases, with 10 bases between them. Germline CDR1 SGHAT, CDR2 FQNNGV. This CDR3 is built from 13 residues. CDR3 sequence: CASFSPTGNTIYF. DNA of the CDR3: TGTGCCAGCTTTTCTCCGACTGGAAACACCATATATTTT.

The chain uses TRBV19 and TRBJ1-3; the match to TRBD1 covers 11 bases. The CDR3 is made up of 16 amino acids. V shed 3 bases, J shed 3 bases, and the junction held 4 bases outside the gene matches. Looked up from germline, CDR1 is LNHDA and CDR2 is SQIVND (reference sequence). The CDR3 is CASSIRTGGDGNTIYF. The CDR3 region has the DNA TGTGCCAGTAGTATCCGGACAGGGGGCGATGGAAACACCATATATTTT.

The chain joins TRBV5-1 to TRBJ2-3; 11 nucleotides align to TRBD2. The germline V gene encodes CDR1 SGHRS and CDR2 YFSETQ. With V trimmed by 5 bases and J by 1 base, 6 bases remained unmatched. This CDR3 is built from 16 residues. CDR3 residues: CASRRGLAGRTDTQYF. CDR3 in DNA: TGCGCCAGCAGACGCGGACTAGCGGGCCGCACAGATACGCAGTATTTT.

This chain links TRBV4-1 with TRBJ2-7; no clear D. The CDR3 runs to 13 residues. The germline V gene encodes CDR1 MGHRA and CDR2 YSYEKL. V lost 3 bases, J lost 1 base, and 7 bases lay in between. CDR3 DNA sequence: TGCGCCAGCAGCCAGATAGGATCCTACGAGCAGTACTTC. Protein product: CASSQIGSYEQYF.

There are a few counts of this clone. This rearrangement joins TRBV9 to TRBJ2-7; 7 positions agree with TRBD1. CDR3 length: 15 amino acids. After removal of 0 bases from V and 2 bases from J, the junction contained 5 bases not matched to a gene. Germline V gene sequence: CDR1 SGDLS, CDR2 YYNGEE. DNA for the CDR3: TGTGCCAGCAGCGTAGGACAGGGTGGAACCTACGAGCAGTACTTC. Translating it yields CASSVGQGGTYEQYF.

The CDR3 nucleotides read TGTGCCAGCAGCGCCCGACCGCGGCTAGTCGATGGCTACACCTTC. Its translation: CASSARPRLVDGYTF. The chain recombines TRBV9 with TRBJ1-2; D uncertain. The CDR3 spans 15 residues. Between the trimmed V and J ends, which lost 3 bases and 6 bases, there was a span of 18 bases. In germline, CDR1 is SGDLS, CDR2 YYNGEE. The full variable domain, rest sourced from reference TRBV9 and TRBJ1-2, is DSGVTQTPKHLITATGQRVTLRCSPRSGDLSVYWYQQSLDQGLQFLIQYYNGEERAKGNILERFSAQQFPDLHSELNLSSLELGDSALYFCASSARPRLVDGYTFGSGTRLTVV.

The V gene is TRBV19, the J gene TRBJ2-1, with 10 bases matching TRBD1. The CDR3 totals 15 residues. With 3 bases clipped from V and 4 bases from J, the junction kept 3 bases outside the gene matches. The germline gives CDR1 LNHDA, CDR2 SQIVND (reference sequence). The CDR3 spells CASSMGQGIYNEQFF. The CDR3 region has the DNA TGTGCCAGTAGTATGGGACAGGGGATATACAATGAGCAGTTCTTC.

This chain links TRBV5-1 with TRBJ1-4; TRBD1 is a possible D gene (6 bases). V gave up 4 bases and J gave up 0 bases, with 10 bases separating them. The CDR3 contains 15 residues. CDR1 is SGHRS and CDR2 is YFSETQ in the germline V gene. CDR3 DNA sequence: TGCGCCAGCAGCCCCAACAGGGCAACTAATGAAAAACTGTTTTTT. Amino acids: CASSPNRATNEKLFF. Filled out from reference TRBV5-1 and TRBJ1-4, the complete variable domain reads KAGVTQTPRYLIKTRGQQVTLSCSPISGHRSVSWYQQTPGQGLQFLFEYFSETQRNKGNFPGRFSGRQFSNSRSEMNVSTLELGDSALYLCASSPNRATNEKLFFGSGTQLSVL.

The gene calls are TRBV30 and TRBJ1-1; the D gene is possibly TRBD1 (5 bases). Germline V lookup: CDR1 GTSNPN, CDR2 SVGIG (reference sequence). V was trimmed by 0 bases and J by 5 bases, leaving 10 bases between them. The CDR3 runs 13 residues. The CDR3 nucleotides are TGTGCCTGGAGTGTCGGGGGGAGGACTGAAGCTTTCTTT. Translation: CAWSVGGRTEAFF.

J is TRBJ1-2 and V is TRBV5-1, with 8 bases that match TRBD1. This CDR3 comprises 17 residues. Germline V gene lookup returns CDR1 SGHRS and CDR2 YFSETQ. V was clipped by 0 bases and J by 9 bases; unmatched bases: 16. CDR3 in DNA: TGCGCCAGCAGCTTGGGAGCTCGCGGGACAGGACCCGGACGCTACACCTTC. Protein: CASSLGARGTGPGRYTF. The variable domain in full, completed from reference TRBV5-1 and TRBJ1-2, reads KAGVTQTPRYLIKTRGQQVTLSCSPISGHRSVSWYQQTPGQGLQFLFEYFSETQRNKGNFPGRFSGRQFSNSRSEMNVSTLELGDSALYLCASSLGARGTGPGRYTFGSGTRLTVV.

This clone has more than one count but fewer than ten. The chain links TRBV13 to TRBJ1-2; 7 nucleotides align to TRBD1. Per germline, CDR1 PRHDT and CDR2 FYEKMQ (reference sequence). The CDR3 totals 17 residues. The J segment lost 5 bases and the V segment lost 1 base, leaving 13 bases of the junction unmatched. The CDR3 spells CASSLALYPAGGYGYTF. The CDR3 DNA sequence: TGTGCCAGCAGCTTAGCCCTGTATCCGGCAGGGGGATATGGCTACACCTTC.

The chain joins TRBV28 to TRBJ2-5; the D gene could be TRBD1 or TRBD2 (7 bases each). Between the trimmed V and J ends, which lost 6 bases and 2 bases, there was a span of 13 bases. Germline V gene data show CDR1 as MDHEN and CDR2 as SYDVKM. The CDR3 is made up of 14 amino acids. The CDR3 sequence is CASSSGGQQETQYF. As DNA, the CDR3 is TGTGCCAGCAGCTCGGGGGGACAGCAAGAGACCCAGTACTTC.

V is TRBV11-2 and J is TRBJ2-1, with D uncertain. With 5 bases removed from V and 9 bases from J, the gap between germline ends came to 5 bases. Looked up from germline, CDR1 is SGHAT and CDR2 is FQNNGV. CDR3 length equals 10 residues. This chain's CDR3 is CASSGVEQFF. CDR3 bases: TGTGCCAGCAGCGGGGTTGAGCAGTTCTTC.